The source of this T cell receptor beta chain is a study of T cell changes during pregnancy in multiple sclerosis. CDR1 and CDR2 (germline): SGHDT, YYEEEE. CDR3 size: 14 residues. The junction had 7 bases not matched to a gene; V was cut back by 1 base and J by 13 bases. Assay: immunoSEQ multiplex PCR; the TCRdb copy retains only in-frame clones and omits some. The data show about 120,000 clones, around 93% seen once. The rearrangement links TRBV5-6 to TRBJ2-1, with 11 nucleotides matching TRBD2. This TCR derives from a female donor with multiple sclerosis, enrolled in a pregnancy study. The specimen comprised peripheral blood, sampled before pregnancy. In DNA form, the CDR3 reads TGTGCCAGCAGCTTGACTAGCGGGGGATCACTTCAGTTCTTC. Translated: CASSLTSGGSLQFF.